The rows below give T cell receptor beta chains drawn from one sample of a study of memory CD8 T cells in hepatitis C reinfection. Libraries were prepared by immunoSEQ multiplex PCR; TCRdb keeps only in-frame clonotypes and omits some of them. The sample yields about 50,000 clones, 89% seen once. Source material: naive CD8+ T cells sorted from blood. The origin of the receptors is a man between 18 and 35 years old with hepatitis C virus infection. The CDR3 runs from the conserved cysteine through the conserved F or W. Fields, in order: J gene, V gene, clone size, D gene, CDR3 length, CDR3 DNA, CDR3 protein. The D gene is left open where the match is weak. Clone size, where shown, is once, few, many, or a class for clones that have expanded.

TRBJ1-6 TRBV6-1 NA TRBD1 13 TGTGCCATTCTGGGACAGGGTACCTCACCCCTCCACTTT CAILGQGTSPLHF
TRBJ2-2 TRBV7-2 NA NA 14 TGTGCCAGCAGCTTAGCCCTAAACACCGGGGAGCTGTTTTTT CASSLALNTGELFF
TRBJ2-7 TRBV10-1 NA TRBD1 14 TGCGCCAGCAGTGCTAGACAGGGGGGAAACGAGCAGTACTTC CASSARQGGNEQYF
TRBJ2-5 TRBV2 NA NA 16 TGTGCCAGCAGGGGGCCTGAATGGGAGGACCAAGAGACCCAGTACTTC CASRGPEWEDQETQYF
TRBJ2-1 TRBV9 NA TRBD2 12 TGTGCCAGCAGCCCCAGCGGGGATGAGCAGTTCTTC CASSPSGDEQFF
TRBJ2-1 TRBV7-2 NA TRBD2 16 TGTGCCAGCAGTCGGGTACTAGCGGGAAAGGAGGGTGAGCAGTTCTTC CASSRVLAGKEGEQFF
TRBJ2-6 TRBV4-1 NA TRBD1 20 TGCGCCAGCAGCCAGGCCGGGACAGGGTCGACTGCTTCTGGGGCCAACGTCCTGACTTTC CASSQAGTGSTASGANVLTF
TRBJ2-7 TRBV7-2 NA NA 15 TGTGCCAGCAGCTTAAGGTGGCAGGGTAATTACGAGCAGTACTTC CASSLRWQGNYEQYF
TRBJ2-1 TRBV7-9 NA TRBD1 15 TGTGCCAGCAGCGATGGACAGGGGGCTCAGAATGAGCAGTTCTTC CASSDGQGAQNEQFF
TRBJ2-5 TRBV28 NA TRBD2 15 TGTGCCAGCAGTTCTCTAGCGGACCTCCAAGAGACCCAGTACTTC CASSSLADLQETQYF
TRBJ1-5 TRBV19 NA NA 13 TGTGCCAGTAGTATCCCGACAGCTCAGCCCCAGCATTTT CASSIPTAQPQHF
TRBJ2-1 TRBV5-1 NA NA 14 TGCGCCAGCAGCCCCCTCAACGAGGTCTCTGAGCAGTTCTTC CASSPLNEVSEQFF
TRBJ2-1 TRBV25-1 NA TRBD1 14 TGTGCCAGCAGTGCTACACAGGGGTTCAATGAGCAGTTCTTC CASSATQGFNEQFF
TRBJ2-6 TRBV9 once NA 17 TGTGCCAGCAGCGTAGACGTCCGAGACTCTGGGGCCAACGTCCTGACTTTC CASSVDVRDSGANVLTF
TRBJ2-7 TRBV5-5 NA TRBD1 14 TGTGCCAGCAGCTTGGGGACAGGGGCGTACGAGCAGTACTTC CASSLGTGAYEQYF
TRBJ2-7 TRBV19 NA TRBD1 16 TGTGCCAGTAGTGTAGGACAGGGGGCCTCCGCCTACGAGCAGTACTTC CASSVGQGASAYEQYF
TRBJ1-1 TRBV5-6 NA NA 18 TGTGCCAGCAGCCCGATATTCACTGGCCTGGTAGGAGGCACTGAAGCTTTCTTT CASSPIFTGLVGGTEAFF
TRBJ2-2 TRBV4-1 NA NA 14 TGCGCCAGCAGCCTACAGGGTAACACCGGGGAGCTGTTTTTT CASSLQGNTGELFF
TRBJ2-3 TRBV7-6 NA NA 13 TGTGCCAGCAGCTTAGGGGGGGCAGATACGCAGTATTTT CASSLGGADTQYF
TRBJ2-1 TRBV11-2 NA TRBD2 17 TGTGCCAGCAGCACACCCCCCAGCGGGAGAATCTACAATGAGCAGTTCTTC CASSTPPSGRIYNEQFF
TRBJ2-3 TRBV6-5 NA NA 15 TGTGCCAGCAGTTACCTCCCCCCGGGACAAAATACGCAGTATTTT CASSYLPPGQNTQYF
TRBJ1-6 TRBV9 NA NA 12 TGTGCCAGCAGCGCGGGTGGCTCACCCCTCCACTTT CASSAGGSPLHF
TRBJ2-1 TRBV30 NA TRBD1 12 TGTGCCTGGGACAGGGGGCTGAATGAGCAGTTCTTC CAWDRGLNEQFF
TRBJ2-1 TRBV5-1 NA TRBD1 17 TGCGCCAGCAGCTTGCCCCCGGGGGGACAGGGTTACAATGAGCAGTTCTTC CASSLPPGGQGYNEQFF
TRBJ1-5 TRBV7-9 NA NA 14 TGTGCCAGCAGCTTATCAACAGGCAATCAGCCCCAGCATTTT CASSLSTGNQPQHF
TRBJ2-1 TRBV6-5 once TRBD1 16 TGTGCCAGCAGTTACCAGAGGACAGGGAACCCGAATGAGCAGTTCTTC CASSYQRTGNPNEQFF
TRBJ2-7 TRBV7-9 NA TRBD1 14 TGTGCCAGCAGCCCGGGACAGAGTCTCTACGAGCAGTACTTC CASSPGQSLYEQYF
TRBJ2-3 TRBV6-6 few TRBD2 15 TGTGCCAGCACCAGGACTAGCGCTAGCACAGATACGCAGTATTTT CASTRTSASTDTQYF
TRBJ2-1 TRBV27 NA TRBD2 15 TGTGCCAGCAGCATGGGGGGGGGCTCCTACAATGAGCAGTTCTTC CASSMGGGSYNEQFF
TRBJ2-7 TRBV14 NA NA 14 TGTGCCAGCAGCCAAGGGGGACATATCTACGAGCAGTACTTC CASSQGGHIYEQYF
TRBJ1-2 TRBV28 NA NA 16 TGTGCCAGCAGTTTATTACCCCGAGGAGGCTTCTATGGCTACACCTTC CASSLLPRGGFYGYTF
TRBJ2-1 TRBV11-2 NA TRBD2 15 TGTGCCAGCAGCTTAGGCAGGGCGGGAGTGAGTGAGCAGTTCTTC CASSLGRAGVSEQFF
TRBJ2-5 TRBV6-5 NA TRBD1 15 TGTGCCAGCAGTTACTGGACAGGGGATTCAGAGACCCAGTACTTC CASSYWTGDSETQYF
TRBJ2-1 TRBV27 NA NA 15 TGTGCCAGCAGTTTTGGGGGGAGCTCCTACAATGAGCAGTTCTTC CASSFGGSSYNEQFF
TRBJ1-3 TRBV30 once NA 11 TGTGCCTGTCGTACTGGAAACACCATATATTTT CACRTGNTIYF
TRBJ2-1 TRBV5-4 NA TRBD2 15 TGTGCCAGCAGCTTGGAATCTAGCGGCAACAATGAGCAGTTCTTC CASSLESSGNNEQFF
TRBJ2-1 TRBV28 NA TRBD2 14 TGTGCCAGCAGTTCGGGACTAGCGGAAGATGAGCAGTTCTTC CASSSGLAEDEQFF
TRBJ2-7 TRBV7-9 NA NA 13 TGTGCCAGCAGCTCACAAGACAGCTACGAGCAGTACTTC CASSSQDSYEQYF
TRBJ1-4 TRBV6-5 NA TRBD1 15 TGTGCCAGCAGTTACTCGGGACAGGGTTATGAAAAACTGTTTTTT CASSYSGQGYEKLFF
TRBJ2-7 TRBV19 NA NA 13 TGTGCCAGTAGTATAGTTTTGGGAGGCGAGCAGTACTTC CASSIVLGGEQYF
TRBJ2-7 TRBV4-1 NA NA 15 TGCGCCAGCAGCCAGGATACAGGGAGAGCCTACGAGCAGTACTTC CASSQDTGRAYEQYF
TRBJ2-7 TRBV19 NA NA 14 TGTGCCAGTAGTCCAATGGGACTTCCCCACGAGCAGTACTTC CASSPMGLPHEQYF
TRBJ2-1 TRBV7-9 NA NA 16 TGTGCCAGCAGCTCAACCCTAGCAGGAGGATACAATGAGCAATTCTTC CASSSTLAGGYNEQFF
TRBJ2-7 TRBV7-9 NA NA 12 TGTGCCAGCAGCATCAGGGGCTACGAGCAGTACTTC CASSIRGYEQYF
TRBJ2-7 TRBV14 NA TRBD2 18 TGTGCCAGCAGCCAAGATAAGAGGCTAGCGGGACGAGCCTACGAGCAGTACTTC CASSQDKRLAGRAYEQYF
TRBJ1-2 TRBV7-9 NA TRBD1 15 TGTGCCAGCAGATCTACCGGGACAGGGAACTATGGCTACACCTTC CASRSTGTGNYGYTF
TRBJ2-7 TRBV18 NA TRBD2 14 TGTGCCACAACCCCTAGCGGGAGGTTCTACGAGCAGTACTTC CATTPSGRFYEQYF
TRBJ1-1 TRBV5-1 NA TRBD1 16 TGCGCCAGCAGCTTGGAGGCAGGGGGTTCGGACACTGAAGCTTTCTTT CASSLEAGGSDTEAFF
TRBJ2-3 TRBV7-6 NA TRBD2 14 TGTGCCAGCAGCGCCAGCGGGGGCACAGATACGCAGTATTTT CASSASGGTDTQYF
TRBJ2-1 TRBV6-5 NA NA 14 TGTGCCAGCAGTTACTCGCGAGGGAGCAATGAGCAGTTCTTC CASSYSRGSNEQFF
TRBJ2-2 TRBV5-5 once TRBD1 13 TGTGCCAGCAGCCGGACAGGGTACGGGGAGCTGTTTTTT CASSRTGYGELFF